This T cell receptor beta chain derives from a study of graft-versus-host responses after intestinal transplantation. Notes on the study in general: Some patients had graft-donor T cell macrochimerism, and their allografts showed high graft-versus-host to host-versus-graft clonal ratios.

This CDR3 is 15 amino acids long. Germline CDR1 SGHTA, CDR2 FQGTGA. Trimming took 4 bases from V and 5 from J; bases not matched to a gene: 5. Profiled with immunoSEQ multiplex PCR; TCRdb holds only in-frame clones, not every one. The table includes more than 65,000 clones, over 75% detected once. Note on this clone: Its antigen is undetermined.

The sample was unstimulated CD4+ T cells sorted from spleen or lymph node cells, taken before transplant. The sequence was obtained from a human donor who was the organ donor for an intestinal transplant. The V gene is TRBV7-3, the J gene TRBJ2-3; 11 bases align to TRBD2. The CDR3 here is CASSSLLAGEDTQYF. The DNA for the CDR3 is TGTGCCAGCAGCTCCTTACTAGCGGGGGAAGATACGCAGTATTTT.